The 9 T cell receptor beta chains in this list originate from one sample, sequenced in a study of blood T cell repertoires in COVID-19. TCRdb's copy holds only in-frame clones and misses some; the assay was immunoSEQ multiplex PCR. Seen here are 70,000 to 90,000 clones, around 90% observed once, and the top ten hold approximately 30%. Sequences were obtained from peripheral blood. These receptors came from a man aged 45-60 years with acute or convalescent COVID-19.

The CDR3 bases are TGTGCCAGCAGCTTAGCAGGGGCTGTGAACACTGAAGCTTTCTTT. It translates to CASSLAGAVNTEAFF. V and J are TRBV7-8 and TRBJ1-1; D may be TRBD1 (5 bases). Germline V gene sequence: CDR1 SGHVS, CDR2 FQNEAQ. The CDR3 loop spans 15 amino acids. The V end lost 0 bases, the J end lost 0 bases, and 8 bases lay between the germline ends. The variable domain in full, with the rest retrieved from reference TRBV7-8 and TRBJ1-1, is GAGVSQSPRYKVAKRGQDVALRCDPISGHVSLFWYQQALGQGPEFLTYFQNEAQLDKSGLPSDRFFAERPEGSVSTLKIQRTQQEDSAVYLCASSLAGAVNTEAFFGQGTRLTVV.

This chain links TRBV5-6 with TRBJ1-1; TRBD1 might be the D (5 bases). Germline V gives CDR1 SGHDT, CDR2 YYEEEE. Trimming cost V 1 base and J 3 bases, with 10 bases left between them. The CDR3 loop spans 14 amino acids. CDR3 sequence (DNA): TGTGCCAGCAGCTTGCAGGGCGGGGACACTGAAGCTTTCTTT. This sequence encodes CASSLQGGDTEAFF. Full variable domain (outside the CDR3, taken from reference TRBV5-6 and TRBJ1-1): DAGVTQSPTHLIKTRGQQVTLRCSPKSGHDTVSWYQQALGQGPQFIFQYYEEEERQRGNFPDRFSGHQFPNYSSELNVNALLLGDSALYLCASSLQGGDTEAFFGQGTRLTVV.

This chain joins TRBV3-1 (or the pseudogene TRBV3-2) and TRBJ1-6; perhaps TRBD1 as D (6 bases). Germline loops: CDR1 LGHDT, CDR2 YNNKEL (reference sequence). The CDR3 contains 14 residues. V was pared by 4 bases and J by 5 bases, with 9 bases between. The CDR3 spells CASSLGDNNSPLHF. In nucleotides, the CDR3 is TGTGCCAGCAGCCTCGGGGACAATAATTCACCCCTCCACTTT.

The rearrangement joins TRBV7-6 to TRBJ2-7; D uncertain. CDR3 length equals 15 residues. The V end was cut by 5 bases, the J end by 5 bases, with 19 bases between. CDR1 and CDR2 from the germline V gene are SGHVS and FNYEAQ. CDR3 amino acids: CASSPLALSSNEQYF. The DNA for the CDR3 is TGTGCCAGCAGCCCCTTGGCCCTGAGTAGCAACGAGCAGTACTTC.

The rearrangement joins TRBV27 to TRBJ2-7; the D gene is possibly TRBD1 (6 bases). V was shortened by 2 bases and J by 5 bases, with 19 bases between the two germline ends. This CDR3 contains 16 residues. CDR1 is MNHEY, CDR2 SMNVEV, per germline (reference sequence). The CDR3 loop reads CASSLNRDNRAHEQYF. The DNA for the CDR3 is TGTGCCAGCAGTTTAAACCGGGACAACAGGGCCCACGAGCAGTACTTC.

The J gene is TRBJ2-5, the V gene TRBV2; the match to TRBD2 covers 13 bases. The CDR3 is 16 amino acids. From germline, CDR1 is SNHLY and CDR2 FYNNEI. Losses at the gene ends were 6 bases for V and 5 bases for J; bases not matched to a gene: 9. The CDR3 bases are TGTGCCAGCAGGGCTACTAGCGGGGGGGCTCGGGAGACCCAGTACTTC. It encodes CASRATSGGARETQYF.

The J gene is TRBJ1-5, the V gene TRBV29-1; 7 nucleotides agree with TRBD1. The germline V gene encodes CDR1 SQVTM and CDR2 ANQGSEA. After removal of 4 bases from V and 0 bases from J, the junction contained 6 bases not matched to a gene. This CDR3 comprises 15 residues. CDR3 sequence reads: CSVGTGLSSNQPQHF. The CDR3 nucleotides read TGCAGCGTTGGGACAGGCCTATCTAGCAATCAGCCCCAGCATTTT. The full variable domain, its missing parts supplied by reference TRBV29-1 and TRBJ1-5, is SAVISQKPSRDICQRGTSLTIQCQVDSQVTMMFWYRQQPGQSLTLIATANQGSEATYESGFVIDKFPISRPNLTFSTLTVSNMSPEDSSIYLCSVGTGLSSNQPQHFGDGTRLSIL.

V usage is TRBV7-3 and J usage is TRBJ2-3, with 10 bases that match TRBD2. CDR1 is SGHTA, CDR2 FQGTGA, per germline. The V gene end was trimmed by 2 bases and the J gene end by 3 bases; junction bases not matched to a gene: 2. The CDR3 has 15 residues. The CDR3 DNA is TGTGCCAGCAGCTTAGTTAGCGGGGGGACAGATACGCAGTATTTT. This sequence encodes CASSLVSGGTDTQYF. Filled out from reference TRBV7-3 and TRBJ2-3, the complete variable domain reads GAGVSQTPSNKVTEKGKYVELRCDPISGHTALYWYRQSLGQGPEFLIYFQGTGAADDSGLPNDRFFAVRPEGSVSTLKIQRTERGDSAVYLCASSLVSGGTDTQYFGPGTRLTVL.

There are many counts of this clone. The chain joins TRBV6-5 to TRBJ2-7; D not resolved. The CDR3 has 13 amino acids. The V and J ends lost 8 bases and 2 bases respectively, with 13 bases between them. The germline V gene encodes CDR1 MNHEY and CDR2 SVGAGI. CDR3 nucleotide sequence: TGTGCCAGCCGACTCGAACTCGCCTACGAGCAGTACTTC. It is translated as CASRLELAYEQYF.